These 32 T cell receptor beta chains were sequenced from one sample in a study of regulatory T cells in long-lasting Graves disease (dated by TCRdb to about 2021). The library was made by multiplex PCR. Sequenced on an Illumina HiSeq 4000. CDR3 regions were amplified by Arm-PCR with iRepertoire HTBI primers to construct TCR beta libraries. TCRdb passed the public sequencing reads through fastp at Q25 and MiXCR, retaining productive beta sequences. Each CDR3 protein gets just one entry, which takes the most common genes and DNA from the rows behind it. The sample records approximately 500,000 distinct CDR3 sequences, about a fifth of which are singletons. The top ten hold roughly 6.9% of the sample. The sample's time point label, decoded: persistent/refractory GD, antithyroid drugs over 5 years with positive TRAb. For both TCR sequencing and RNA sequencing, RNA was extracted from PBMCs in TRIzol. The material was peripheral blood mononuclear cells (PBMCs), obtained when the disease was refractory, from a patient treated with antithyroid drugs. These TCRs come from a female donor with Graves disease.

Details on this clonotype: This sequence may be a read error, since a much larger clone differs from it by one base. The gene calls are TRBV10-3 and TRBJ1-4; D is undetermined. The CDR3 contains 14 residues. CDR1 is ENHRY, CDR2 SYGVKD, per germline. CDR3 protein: CASSREATNEKPFF. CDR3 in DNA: TGTGCCAGCAGTCGGGAGGCAACTAATGAAAAACCGTTTTTT.

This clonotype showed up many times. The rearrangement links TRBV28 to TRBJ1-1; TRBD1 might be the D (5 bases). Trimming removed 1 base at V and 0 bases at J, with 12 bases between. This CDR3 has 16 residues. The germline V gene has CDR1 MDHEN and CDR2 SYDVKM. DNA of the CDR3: TGTGCCAGCAGTTTATTTGGGGGGTTATTGAACACTGAAGCTTTCTTT. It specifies CASSLFGGLLNTEAFF.

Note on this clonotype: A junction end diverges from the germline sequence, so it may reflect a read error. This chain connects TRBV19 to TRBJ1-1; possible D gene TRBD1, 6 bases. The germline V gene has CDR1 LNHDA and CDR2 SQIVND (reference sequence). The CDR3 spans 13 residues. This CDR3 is CTSSITGGSEAFF. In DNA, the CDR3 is TGTACCAGTAGTATAACCGGGGGCTCTGAAGCTTTCTTT.

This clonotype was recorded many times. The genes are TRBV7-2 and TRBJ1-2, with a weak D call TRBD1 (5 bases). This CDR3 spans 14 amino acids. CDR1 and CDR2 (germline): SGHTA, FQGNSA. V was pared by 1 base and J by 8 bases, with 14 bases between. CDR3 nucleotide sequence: TGTGCCAGCAGCTTAGTGGGGCTGTCAGAGGGCTACACCTTC. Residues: CASSLVGLSEGYTF.

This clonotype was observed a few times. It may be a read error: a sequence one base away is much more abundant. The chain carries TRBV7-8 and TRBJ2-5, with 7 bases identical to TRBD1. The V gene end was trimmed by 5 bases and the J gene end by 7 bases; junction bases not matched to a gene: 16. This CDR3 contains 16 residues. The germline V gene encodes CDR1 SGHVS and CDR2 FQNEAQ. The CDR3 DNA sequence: TGTGCCAGCAGCCGGCCGGGACAGCCAACTAGGGGGACCCAGTACTTC. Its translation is CASSRPGQPTRGTQYF.

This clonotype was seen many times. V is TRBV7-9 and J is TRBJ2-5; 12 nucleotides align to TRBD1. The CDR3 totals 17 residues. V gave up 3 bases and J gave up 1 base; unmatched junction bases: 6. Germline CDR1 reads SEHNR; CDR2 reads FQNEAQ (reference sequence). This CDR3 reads CASSFPRDRGRQETQYF. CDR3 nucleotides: TGTGCCAGCAGCTTTCCCCGGGACAGGGGGCGCCAAGAGACCCAGTACTTC.

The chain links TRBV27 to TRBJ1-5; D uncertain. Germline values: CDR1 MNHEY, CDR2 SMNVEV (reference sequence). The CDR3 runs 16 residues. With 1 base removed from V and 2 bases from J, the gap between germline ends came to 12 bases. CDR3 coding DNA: TGTGCCAGCAGTTTATTACGGCCTGGCGGCAATCAGCCCCAGCATTTT. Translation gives CASSLLRPGGNQPQHF.

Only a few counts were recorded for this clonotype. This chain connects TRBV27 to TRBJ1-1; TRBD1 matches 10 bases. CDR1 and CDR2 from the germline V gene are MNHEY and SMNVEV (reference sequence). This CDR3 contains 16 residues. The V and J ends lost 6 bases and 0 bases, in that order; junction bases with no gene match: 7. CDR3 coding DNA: TGTGCCAGCAGGACCCCGGGACAGGGGATGAACACTGAAGCTTTCTTT. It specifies CASRTPGQGMNTEAFF.

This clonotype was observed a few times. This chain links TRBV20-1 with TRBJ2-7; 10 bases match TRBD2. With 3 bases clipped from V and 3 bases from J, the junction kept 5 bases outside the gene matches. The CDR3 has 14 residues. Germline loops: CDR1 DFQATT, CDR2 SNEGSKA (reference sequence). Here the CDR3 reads CSARRLAGDYEQYF. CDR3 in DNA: TGCAGTGCTAGGAGACTAGCGGGTGACTACGAGCAGTACTTC.

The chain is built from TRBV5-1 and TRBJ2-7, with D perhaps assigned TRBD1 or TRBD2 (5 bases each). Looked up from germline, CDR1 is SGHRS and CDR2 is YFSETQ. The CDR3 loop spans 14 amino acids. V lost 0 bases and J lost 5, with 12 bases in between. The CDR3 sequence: CASSLGGAADEQYF. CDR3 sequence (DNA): TGCGCCAGCAGCTTGGGAGGGGCAGCTGACGAGCAGTACTTC.

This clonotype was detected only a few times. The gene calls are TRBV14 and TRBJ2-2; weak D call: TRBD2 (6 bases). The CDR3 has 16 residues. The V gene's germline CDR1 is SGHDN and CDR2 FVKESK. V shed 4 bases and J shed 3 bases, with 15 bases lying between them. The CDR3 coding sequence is TGTGCCAGCAGCCCCCAGGGACTTTATGACACCGGGGAGCTGTTTTTT. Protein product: CASSPQGLYDTGELFF.

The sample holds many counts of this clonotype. The CDR3 DNA is TGCAGCGTTGATGGAGGGACTGAAGCTTTCTTT. Amino acid sequence: CSVDGGTEAFF. This rearrangement joins TRBV29-1 to TRBJ1-1; no reliable D call. V was trimmed by 3 bases and J by 5 bases, leaving 7 bases between them. Germline lookup yields CDR1 SQVTM and CDR2 ANQGSEA. The CDR3 runs to 11 residues.

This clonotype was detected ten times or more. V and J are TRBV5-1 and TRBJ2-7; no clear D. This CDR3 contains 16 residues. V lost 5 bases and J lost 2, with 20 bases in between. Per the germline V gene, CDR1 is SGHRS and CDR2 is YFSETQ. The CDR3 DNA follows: TGCGCCAGCAGGAAGGGTGCGGTGCCCTCCGCCTACGAGCAGTACTTC. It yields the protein CASRKGAVPSAYEQYF.

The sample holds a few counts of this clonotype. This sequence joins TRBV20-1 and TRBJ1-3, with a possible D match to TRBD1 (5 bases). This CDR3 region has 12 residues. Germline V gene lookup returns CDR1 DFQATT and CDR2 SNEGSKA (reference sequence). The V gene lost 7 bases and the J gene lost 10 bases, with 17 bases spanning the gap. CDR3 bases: TGCAGTGTCACAGACCTGGAGGGGACCATATATTTT. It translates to CSVTDLEGTIYF.

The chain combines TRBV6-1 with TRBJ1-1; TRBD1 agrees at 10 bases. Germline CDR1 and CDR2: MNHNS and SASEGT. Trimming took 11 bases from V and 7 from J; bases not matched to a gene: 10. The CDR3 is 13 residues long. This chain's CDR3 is CACLPGQGGEAFF. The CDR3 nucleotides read TGTGCCTGTCTTCCCGGACAGGGGGGTGAAGCTTTCTTT.

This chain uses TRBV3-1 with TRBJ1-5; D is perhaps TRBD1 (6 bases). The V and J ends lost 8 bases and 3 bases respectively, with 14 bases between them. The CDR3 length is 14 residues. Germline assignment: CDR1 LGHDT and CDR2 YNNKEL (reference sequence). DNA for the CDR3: TGTGCCAGCTTTTCGAACAGGGCCAATCAGCCCCAGCATTTT. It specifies CASFSNRANQPQHF. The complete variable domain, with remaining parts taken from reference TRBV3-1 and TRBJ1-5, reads DTAVSQTPKYLVTQMGNDKSIKCEQNLGHDTMYWYKQDSKKFLKIMFSYNNKELIINETVPNRFSPKSPDKAHLNLHINSLELGDSAVYFCASFSNRANQPQHFGDGTRLSIL.

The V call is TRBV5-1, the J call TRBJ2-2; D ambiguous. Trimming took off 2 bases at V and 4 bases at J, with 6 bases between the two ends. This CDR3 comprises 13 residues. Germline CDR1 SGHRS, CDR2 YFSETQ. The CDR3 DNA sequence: TGCGCCAGCAGCTTTGTAGTCACCGGGGAGCTGTTTTTT. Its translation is CASSFVVTGELFF.

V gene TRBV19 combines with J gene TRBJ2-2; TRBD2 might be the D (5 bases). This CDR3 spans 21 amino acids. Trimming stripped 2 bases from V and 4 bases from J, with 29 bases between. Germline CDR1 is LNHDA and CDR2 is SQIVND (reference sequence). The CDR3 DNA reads TGTGCCAGTAGTATACCCTCTTTTGGAGCGGCAAAATTCGCGAGCACCGGGGAGCTGTTTTTT. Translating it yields CASSIPSFGAAKFASTGELFF.

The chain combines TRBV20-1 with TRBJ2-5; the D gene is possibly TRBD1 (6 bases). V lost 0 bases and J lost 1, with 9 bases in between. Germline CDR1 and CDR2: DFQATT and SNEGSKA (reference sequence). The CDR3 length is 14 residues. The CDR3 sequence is CSARDQGGQETQYF. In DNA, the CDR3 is TGCAGTGCTAGAGATCAAGGGGGCCAAGAGACCCAGTACTTC.

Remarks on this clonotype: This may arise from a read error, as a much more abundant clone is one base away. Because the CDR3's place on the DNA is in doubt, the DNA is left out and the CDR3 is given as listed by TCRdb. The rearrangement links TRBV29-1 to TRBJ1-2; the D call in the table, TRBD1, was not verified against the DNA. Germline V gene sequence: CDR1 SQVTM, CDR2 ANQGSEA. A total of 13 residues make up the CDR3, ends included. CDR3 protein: CSVAGGNDEGCTF.

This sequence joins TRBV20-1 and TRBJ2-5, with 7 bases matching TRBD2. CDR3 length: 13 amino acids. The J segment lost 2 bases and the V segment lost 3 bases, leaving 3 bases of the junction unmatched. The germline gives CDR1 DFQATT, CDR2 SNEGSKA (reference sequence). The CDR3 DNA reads TGCAGTGCTAGTTTGGGGGGGCAAGAGACCCAGTACTTC. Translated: CSASLGGQETQYF.

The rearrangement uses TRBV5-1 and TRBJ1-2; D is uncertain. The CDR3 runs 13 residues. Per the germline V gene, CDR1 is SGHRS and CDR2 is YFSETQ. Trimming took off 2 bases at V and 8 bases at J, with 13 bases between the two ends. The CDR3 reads CASSLGQELGYTF. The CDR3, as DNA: TGCGCCAGCAGCTTAGGGCAGGAGCTAGGCTACACCTTC.

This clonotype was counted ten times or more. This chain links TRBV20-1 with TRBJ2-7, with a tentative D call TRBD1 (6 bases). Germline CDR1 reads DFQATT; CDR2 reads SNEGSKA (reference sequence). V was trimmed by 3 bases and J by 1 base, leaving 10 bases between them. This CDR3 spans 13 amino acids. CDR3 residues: CSARGQGSYEQYF. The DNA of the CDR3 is TGCAGTGCTAGGGGGCAGGGGTCCTACGAGCAGTACTTC.

CDR3 nucleotide sequence: TGTGCCAGCAGTTCTTTTGAACAGGGGGACACCGGGGAGCTGTTTTTT. Protein: CASSSFEQGDTGELFF. The chain links TRBV12-3 or TRBV12-4 to TRBJ2-2; 8 nucleotides agree with TRBD1. This CDR3 has 16 residues. The V and J ends lost 4 bases and 3 bases, in that order; junction bases with no gene match: 7.

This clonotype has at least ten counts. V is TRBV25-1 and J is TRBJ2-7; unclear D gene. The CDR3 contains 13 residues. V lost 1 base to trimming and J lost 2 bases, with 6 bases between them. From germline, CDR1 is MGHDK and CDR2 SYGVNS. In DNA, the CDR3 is TGTGCCAGCAGTGAATCTTGGACCTACGAGCAGTACTTC. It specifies CASSESWTYEQYF.

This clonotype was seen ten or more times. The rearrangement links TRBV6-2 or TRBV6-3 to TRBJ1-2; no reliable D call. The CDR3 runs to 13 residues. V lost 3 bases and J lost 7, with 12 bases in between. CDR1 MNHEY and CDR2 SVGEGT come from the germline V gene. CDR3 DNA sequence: TGTGCCAGCAGTTATGAAGGGCGAGCTGGCTACACCTTC. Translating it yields CASSYEGRAGYTF.

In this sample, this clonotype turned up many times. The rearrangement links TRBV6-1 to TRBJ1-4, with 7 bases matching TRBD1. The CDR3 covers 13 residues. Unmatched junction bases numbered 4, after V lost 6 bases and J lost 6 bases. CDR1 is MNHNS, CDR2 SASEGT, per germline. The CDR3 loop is CASSSTGDEKLFF. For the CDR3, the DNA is TGTGCCAGCAGCAGCACAGGGGATGAAAAACTGTTTTTT.

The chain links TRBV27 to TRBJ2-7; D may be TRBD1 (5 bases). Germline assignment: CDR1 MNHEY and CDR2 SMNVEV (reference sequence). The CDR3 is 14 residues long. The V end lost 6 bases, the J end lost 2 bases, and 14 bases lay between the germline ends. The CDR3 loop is CASRDGRATYEQYF. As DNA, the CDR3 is TGTGCCAGCAGAGACGGCAGGGCAACCTACGAGCAGTACTTC.

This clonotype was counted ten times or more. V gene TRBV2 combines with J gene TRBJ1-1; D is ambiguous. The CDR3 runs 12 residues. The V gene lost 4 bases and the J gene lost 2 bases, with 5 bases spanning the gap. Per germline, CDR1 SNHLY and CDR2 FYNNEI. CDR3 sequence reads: CASSVSNTEAFF. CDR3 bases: TGTGCCAGCAGTGTCTCTAACACTGAAGCTTTCTTT.

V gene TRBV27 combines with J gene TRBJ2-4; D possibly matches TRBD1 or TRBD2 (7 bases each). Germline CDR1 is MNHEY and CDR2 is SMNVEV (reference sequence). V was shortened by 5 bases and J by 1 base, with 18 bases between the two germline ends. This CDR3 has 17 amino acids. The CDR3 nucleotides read TGTGCCAGCAGTCCCCTGACAGGGCGGGGGGCCAAAAACATTCAGTACTTC. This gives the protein CASSPLTGRGAKNIQYF.

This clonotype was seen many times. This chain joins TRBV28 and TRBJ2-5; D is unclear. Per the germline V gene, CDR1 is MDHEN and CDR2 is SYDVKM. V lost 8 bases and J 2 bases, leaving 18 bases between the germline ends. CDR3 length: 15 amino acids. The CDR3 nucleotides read TGTGCCAGCTACGAGCTGGGCGGATCTCAAGAGACCCAGTACTTC. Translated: CASYELGGSQETQYF.

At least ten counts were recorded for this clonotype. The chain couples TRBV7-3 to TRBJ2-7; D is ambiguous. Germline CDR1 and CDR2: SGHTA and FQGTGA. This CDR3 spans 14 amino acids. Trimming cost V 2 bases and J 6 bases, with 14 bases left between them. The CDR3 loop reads CASSLGVMGSEQYF. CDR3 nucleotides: TGTGCCAGCAGCTTAGGAGTGATGGGTAGCGAGCAGTACTTC.